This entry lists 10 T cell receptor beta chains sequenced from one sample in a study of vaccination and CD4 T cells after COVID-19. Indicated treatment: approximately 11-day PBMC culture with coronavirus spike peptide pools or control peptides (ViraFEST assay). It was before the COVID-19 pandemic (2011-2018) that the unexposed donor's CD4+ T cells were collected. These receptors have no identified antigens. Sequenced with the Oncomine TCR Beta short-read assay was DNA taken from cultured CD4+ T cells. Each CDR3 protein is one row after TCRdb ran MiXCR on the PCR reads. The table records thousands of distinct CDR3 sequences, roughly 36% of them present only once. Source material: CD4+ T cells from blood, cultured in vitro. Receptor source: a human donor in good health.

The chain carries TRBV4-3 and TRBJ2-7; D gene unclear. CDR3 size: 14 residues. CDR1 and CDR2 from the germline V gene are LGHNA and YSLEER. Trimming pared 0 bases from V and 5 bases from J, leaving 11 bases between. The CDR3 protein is CASSQDTGDNEQYF. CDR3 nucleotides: TGCGCCAGCAGCCAAGATACTGGCGACAACGAGCAGTACTTC.

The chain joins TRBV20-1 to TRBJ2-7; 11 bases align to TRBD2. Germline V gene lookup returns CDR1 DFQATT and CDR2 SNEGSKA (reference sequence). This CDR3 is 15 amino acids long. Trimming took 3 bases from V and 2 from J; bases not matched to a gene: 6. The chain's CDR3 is CSASALAGVTYEQYF. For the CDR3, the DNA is TGCAGTGCTAGCGCACTAGCGGGAGTAACCTACGAGCAGTACTTC.

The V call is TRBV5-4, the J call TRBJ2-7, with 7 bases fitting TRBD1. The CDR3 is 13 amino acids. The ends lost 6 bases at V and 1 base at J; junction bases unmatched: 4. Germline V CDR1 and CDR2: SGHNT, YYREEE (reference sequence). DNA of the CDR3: TGTGCCAGCAAAAGACAGGGTTCCTACGAGCAGTACTTC. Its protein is CASKRQGSYEQYF.

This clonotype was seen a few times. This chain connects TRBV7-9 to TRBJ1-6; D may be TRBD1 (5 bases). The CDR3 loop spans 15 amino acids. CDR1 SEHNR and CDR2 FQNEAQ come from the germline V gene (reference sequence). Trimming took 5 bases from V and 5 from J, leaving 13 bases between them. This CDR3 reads CASSPRGADNSPLHF. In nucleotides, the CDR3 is TGTGCCAGCAGCCCGCGTGGGGCGGATAATTCACCCCTCCACTTT.

The DNA of the CDR3 is TGTGCCAGTAGTACTAACAGGGGTACCGGGGAGCTGTTTTTT. Its protein is CASSTNRGTGELFF. The V and J genes are TRBV19 and TRBJ2-2; 7 positions agree with TRBD1. The CDR3 length is 14 residues. Germline values: CDR1 LNHDA, CDR2 SQIVND (reference sequence). J was trimmed by 5 bases and V by 4 bases; bases with no gene match: 4.

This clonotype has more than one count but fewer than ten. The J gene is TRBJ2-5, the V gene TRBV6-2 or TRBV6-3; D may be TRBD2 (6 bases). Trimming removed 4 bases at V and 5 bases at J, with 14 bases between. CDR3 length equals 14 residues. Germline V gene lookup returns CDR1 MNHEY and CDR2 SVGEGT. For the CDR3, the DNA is TGTGCCAGCAGTTGGTCCGGGAGCCGGGAGACCCAGTACTTC. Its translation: CASSWSGSRETQYF.

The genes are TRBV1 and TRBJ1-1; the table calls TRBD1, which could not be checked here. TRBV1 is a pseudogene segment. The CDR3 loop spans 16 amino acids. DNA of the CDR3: TGCACCAGCAGCCAAGTAAGGACCGCCGGGGAGCCTGAAGCTTTCTTT. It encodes CTSSQVRTAGEPEAFF.

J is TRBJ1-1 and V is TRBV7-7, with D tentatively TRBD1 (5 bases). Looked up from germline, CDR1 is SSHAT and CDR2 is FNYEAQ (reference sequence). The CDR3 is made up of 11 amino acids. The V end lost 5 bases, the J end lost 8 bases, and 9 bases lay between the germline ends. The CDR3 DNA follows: TGTGCCAGCAGCCGACAGACAGAAGCTTTCTTT. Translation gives CASSRQTEAFF.

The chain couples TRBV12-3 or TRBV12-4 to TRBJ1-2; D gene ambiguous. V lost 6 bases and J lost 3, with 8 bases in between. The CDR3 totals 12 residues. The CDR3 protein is CASSPTDYGYTF. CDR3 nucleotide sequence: TGTGCCAGCAGCCCCACAGACTATGGCTACACCTTC.

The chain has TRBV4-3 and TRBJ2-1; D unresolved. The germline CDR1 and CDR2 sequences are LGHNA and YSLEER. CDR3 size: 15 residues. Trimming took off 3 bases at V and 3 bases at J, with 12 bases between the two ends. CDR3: CASSHPDRRYNEQFF. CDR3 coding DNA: TGCGCCAGCAGCCACCCGGACCGCCGCTACAATGAGCAGTTCTTC.